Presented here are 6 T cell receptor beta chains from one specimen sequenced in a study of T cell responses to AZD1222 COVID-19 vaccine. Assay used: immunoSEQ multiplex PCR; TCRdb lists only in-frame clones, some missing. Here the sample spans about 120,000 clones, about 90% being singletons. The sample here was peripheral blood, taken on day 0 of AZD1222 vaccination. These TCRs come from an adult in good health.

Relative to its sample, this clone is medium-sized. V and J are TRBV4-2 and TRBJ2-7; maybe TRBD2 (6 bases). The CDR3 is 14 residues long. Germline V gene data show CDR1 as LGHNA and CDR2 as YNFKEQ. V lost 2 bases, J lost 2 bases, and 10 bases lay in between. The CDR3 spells CASSQPGVAYEQYF. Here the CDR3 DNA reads TGTGCCAGCAGCCAACCGGGAGTCGCCTACGAGCAGTACTTC.

This CDR3 is CAWSGGTHQPQHF. CDR3 sequence (DNA): TGTGCCTGGAGTGGCGGGACCCATCAGCCCCAGCATTTT. This chain uses TRBV30 with TRBJ1-5; D may be TRBD1 (5 bases). This CDR3 has 13 amino acids. V was shortened by 1 base and J by 5 bases, with 9 bases between the two germline ends. The germline CDR1 and CDR2 sequences are GTSNPN and SVGIG (reference sequence). The whole variable domain, filled in from reference TRBV30 and TRBJ1-5, reads SQTIHQWPATLVQPVGSPLSLECTVEGTSNPNLYWYRQAAGRGLQLLFYSVGIGQISSEVPQNLSASRPQDRQFILSSKKLLLSDSGFYLCAWSGGTHQPQHFGDGTRLSIL.

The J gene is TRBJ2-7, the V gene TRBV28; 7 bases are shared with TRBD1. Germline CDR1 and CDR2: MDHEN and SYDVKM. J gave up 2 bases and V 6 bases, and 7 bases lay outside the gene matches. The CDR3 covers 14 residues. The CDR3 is CASRGQTVAYEQYF. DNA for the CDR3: TGTGCCAGCAGGGGACAGACCGTAGCCTACGAGCAGTACTTC.

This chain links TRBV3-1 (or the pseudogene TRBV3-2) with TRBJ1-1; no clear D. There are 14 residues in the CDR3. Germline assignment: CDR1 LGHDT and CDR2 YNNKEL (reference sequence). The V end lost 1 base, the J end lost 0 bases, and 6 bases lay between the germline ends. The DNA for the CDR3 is TGTGCCAGCAGCCAAGGTGCGGTGAACACTGAAGCTTTCTTT. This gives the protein CASSQGAVNTEAFF.

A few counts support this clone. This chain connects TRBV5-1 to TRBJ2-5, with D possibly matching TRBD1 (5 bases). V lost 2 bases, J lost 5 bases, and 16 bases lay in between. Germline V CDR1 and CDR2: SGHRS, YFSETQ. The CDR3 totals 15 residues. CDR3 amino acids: CASSFQGVWLETQYF. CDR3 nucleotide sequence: TGCGCCAGCAGCTTCCAGGGTGTCTGGTTGGAGACCCAGTACTTC.

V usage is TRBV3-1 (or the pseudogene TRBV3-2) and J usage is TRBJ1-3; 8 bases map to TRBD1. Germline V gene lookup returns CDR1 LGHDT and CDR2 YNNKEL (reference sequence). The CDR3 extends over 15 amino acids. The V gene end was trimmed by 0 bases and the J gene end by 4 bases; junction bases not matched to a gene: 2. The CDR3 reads CASSQDGTGGNTIYF. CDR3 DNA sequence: TGTGCCAGCAGCCAAGATGGGACAGGCGGAAACACCATATATTTT.